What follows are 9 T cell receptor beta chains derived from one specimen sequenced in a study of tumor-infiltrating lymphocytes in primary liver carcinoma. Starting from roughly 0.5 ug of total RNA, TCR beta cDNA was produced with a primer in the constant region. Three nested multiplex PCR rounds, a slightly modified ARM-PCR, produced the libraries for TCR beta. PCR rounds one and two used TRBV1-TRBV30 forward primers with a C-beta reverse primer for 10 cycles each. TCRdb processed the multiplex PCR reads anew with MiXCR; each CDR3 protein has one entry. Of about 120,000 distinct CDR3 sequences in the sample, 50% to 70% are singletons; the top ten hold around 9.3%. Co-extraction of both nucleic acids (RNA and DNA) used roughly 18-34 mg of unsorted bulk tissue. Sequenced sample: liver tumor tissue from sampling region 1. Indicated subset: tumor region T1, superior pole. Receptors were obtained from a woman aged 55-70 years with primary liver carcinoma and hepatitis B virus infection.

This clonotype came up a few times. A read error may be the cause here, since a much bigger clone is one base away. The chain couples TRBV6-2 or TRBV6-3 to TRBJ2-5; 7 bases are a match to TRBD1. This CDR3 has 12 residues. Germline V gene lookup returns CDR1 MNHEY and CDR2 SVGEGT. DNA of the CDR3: TGTGCCACCAGACAGGGTGTAAAGACCCAGTGCTTC. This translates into CATRQGVKTQCF.

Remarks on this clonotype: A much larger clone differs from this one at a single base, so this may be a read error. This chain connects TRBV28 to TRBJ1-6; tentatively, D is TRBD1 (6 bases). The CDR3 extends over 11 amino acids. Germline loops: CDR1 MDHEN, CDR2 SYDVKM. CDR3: CACSRTVRLHF. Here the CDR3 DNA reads TGTGCCTGCAGCCGGACAGTTCGCCTCCACTTT.

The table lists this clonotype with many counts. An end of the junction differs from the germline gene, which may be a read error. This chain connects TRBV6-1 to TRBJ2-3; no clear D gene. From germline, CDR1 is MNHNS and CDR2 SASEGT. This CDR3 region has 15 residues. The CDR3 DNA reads TGTGCCAGCACTGAAGGGCCGACTAGCACAGATACGCAGTATTTT. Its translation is CASTEGPTSTDTQYF.

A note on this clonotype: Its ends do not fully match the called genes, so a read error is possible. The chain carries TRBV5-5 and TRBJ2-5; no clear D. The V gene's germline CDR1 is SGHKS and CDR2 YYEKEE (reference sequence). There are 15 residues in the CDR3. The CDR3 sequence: CTSSFRLMNHETQYF. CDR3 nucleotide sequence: TGTACCAGCAGCTTTAGACTCATGAACCATGAGACCCAGTACTTC.

CDR3 DNA: TGTGCCAGCAGTTTAAGAAGTAGTAGCAGCCGGAATGAGCAGTTCTTC. This codes for CASSLRSSSSRNEQFF. The J gene is TRBJ2-1, the V gene TRBV7-8, with D unresolved. The CDR3 has 16 residues. Germline-derived CDR1 and CDR2 are SGHVS and FQNEAQ. With 6 bases removed from V and 7 bases from J, the gap between germline ends came to 22 bases.

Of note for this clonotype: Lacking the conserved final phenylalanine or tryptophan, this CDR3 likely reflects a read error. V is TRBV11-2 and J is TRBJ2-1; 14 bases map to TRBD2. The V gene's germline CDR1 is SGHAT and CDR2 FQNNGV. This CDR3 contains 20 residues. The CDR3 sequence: CASSSRTSGRRGSSYNEQFL. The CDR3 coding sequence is TGTGCCAGCAGCTCACGGACTAGCGGGAGGCGGGGGAGCTCCTACAACGAGCAGTTCCTC.

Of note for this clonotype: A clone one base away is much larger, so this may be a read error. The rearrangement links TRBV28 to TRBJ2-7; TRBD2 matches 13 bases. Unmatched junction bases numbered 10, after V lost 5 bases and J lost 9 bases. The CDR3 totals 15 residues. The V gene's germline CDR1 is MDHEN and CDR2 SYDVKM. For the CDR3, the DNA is TGTGCCAGCAGTCCCACCGGACTAGCGGGAGTTGTGCAGTACTTC. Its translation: CASSPTGLAGVVQYF.

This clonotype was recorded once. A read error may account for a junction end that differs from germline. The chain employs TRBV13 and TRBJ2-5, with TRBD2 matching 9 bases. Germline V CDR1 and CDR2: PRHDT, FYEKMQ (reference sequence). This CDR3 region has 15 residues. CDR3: CANSPLAGVGETQYF. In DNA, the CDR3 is TGTGCCAACAGCCCTTTAGCGGGAGTGGGGGAGACCCAGTACTTC.

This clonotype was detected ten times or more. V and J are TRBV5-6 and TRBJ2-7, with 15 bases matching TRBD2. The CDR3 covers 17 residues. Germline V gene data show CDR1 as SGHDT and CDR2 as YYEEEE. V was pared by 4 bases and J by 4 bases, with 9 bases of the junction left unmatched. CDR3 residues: CASSSGLAGGSKYEQYF. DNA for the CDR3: TGTGCCAGCAGCAGCGGACTAGCGGGAGGGTCTAAGTACGAGCAGTACTTC.